The present T cell receptor (beta chain) was sequenced within a study of tumor and adjacent non-tumor tissue in lung cancer (dated by TCRdb to 2016 to 2019). Background for the entire study: The cohort included around twelve adenocarcinoma, a couple of squamous cell carcinoma and 1 small cell lung cancer patients. Among the 15 or so patients, ages ranged from roughly 31 to 80 years, about 10 were men and 5 were women, and disease was TNM stage I to III. Sequencing produced about 120,000,000 productive TCRbeta reads in total, an average of about 4.5 million reads per sample. The study compared bulk TCRbeta repertoires from lung tumor tissue and matched distant non-tumor lung tissue of some 15 lung cancer patients. For each patient, one tumor sample and one normal lung sample were taken, giving approximately 30 paired specimens that underwent TCRbeta CDR3 sequencing. General study outcomes and caveats: Because peripheral blood was not sequenced, the blood TCRbeta repertoires of the lung cancer patients in the study went unexamined. Significantly higher TCR diversity was found in younger patients, and higher tumor TCR diversity was associated with shorter overall and disease-free survival. Neither the sequencing platform nor unique molecular identifiers are mentioned in the methods. In normal lung, the top 100 clones accounted for a significantly larger cumulative share of the repertoire than in tumor tissue. Significantly higher TCR diversity (inverse Simpson) was observed in tumor tissue than in normal lung tissue (approximately 400 vs 170, P = 0.0075, Mann-Whitney U test). With only approximately 15 patients in the cohort, the authors noted that larger samples and more detailed clinical data are needed.

RNA was isolated from bulk unsorted tissue, and RNA quality was assessed with a NanoDrop ND-1000 and an Agilent 2100. Normal lung samples were distant non-tumor tissue taken more than 3 cm from the tumor edge. All donors had newly diagnosed lung cancer, had not received prior chemotherapy, and were admitted for thoracic surgery in China between August and November 2014. Patients who had received previous radiotherapy or chemotherapy, or who had another concurrent cancer, were excluded from the study. Pieces of surgical tissue measuring about 1-2 cm3 were kept in RNAlater solution and held at -80 degrees C until needed. Receptors were amplified or captured by multiplex PCR. Data came from an Illumina HiSeq 2500. TCRbeta libraries were constructed through three rounds of nested PCR with primers (Table S4) according to protocols modified from ARM-PCR. Before sequencing, PCR products in the 200-500 bp range were cut out of the gel and cleaned up using the QIAquick gel extraction kit. In the authors' own workflow: Reads were cleaned using Trimmomatic, were merged into complete CDR3 sequences using FLASH, and were assigned to V(D)J germline segments using MiTCR. Clonal diversity was computed as the inverse Simpson's index with VDJtools. In-frame sequences without a premature stop codon were defined as productive reads. Starting from the raw public reads, TCRdb applied fastp trimming at Q25, assembled clones with MiXCR and retained in-frame beta chains. One record per CDR3 amino acid sequence lists the most common genes and DNA. TCRdb, not the authors, supplied the V and J calls. Recorded for this sample are about 110,000 distinct CDR3 sequences; over 55% of them occurred a single time. Of the sample, 15% to 20% is held by the ten largest clones.

As to this clonotype: This clone's antigen is unknown. Mismatch with germline at one junction end may stem from a read error.

CDR1 and CDR2 were assigned from the germline V gene as SGHRS and YFSETQ. Including the terminal cysteine and phenylalanine, the CDR3 comprises 11 residues. The kept DNA is CDR3 alone, 33 bases in frame from the first base. The specimen sequenced was distant non-tumor lung tissue. In this chain, TRBV5-1 is recombined with TRBJ2-1; too little of a D gene remains to name it. The sequence was obtained from a man between 60 and 75 years old with non-small cell lung cancer. The nucleotides are TGCGCCAGCAGCCAGAATGATGAGCAGATCTTC. Its translation is CASSQNDEQIF.